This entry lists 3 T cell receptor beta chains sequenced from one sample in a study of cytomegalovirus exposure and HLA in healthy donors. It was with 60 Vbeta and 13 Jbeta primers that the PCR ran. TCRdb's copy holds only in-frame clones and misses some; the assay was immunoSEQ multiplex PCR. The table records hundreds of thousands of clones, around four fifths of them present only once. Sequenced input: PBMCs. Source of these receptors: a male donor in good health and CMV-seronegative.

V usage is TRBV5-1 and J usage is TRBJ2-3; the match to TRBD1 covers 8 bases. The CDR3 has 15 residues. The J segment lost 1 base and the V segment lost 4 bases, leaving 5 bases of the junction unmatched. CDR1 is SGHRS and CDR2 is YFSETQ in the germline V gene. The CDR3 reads CASSVPGQGTDTQYF. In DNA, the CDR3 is TGCGCCAGCAGCGTACCGGGACAGGGCACAGATACGCAGTATTTT.

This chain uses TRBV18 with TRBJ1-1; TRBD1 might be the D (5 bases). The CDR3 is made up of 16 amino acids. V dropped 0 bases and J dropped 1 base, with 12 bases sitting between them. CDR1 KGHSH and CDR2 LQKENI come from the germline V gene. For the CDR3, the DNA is TGTGCCAGCTCACCACCGAGGAGGGGCGAGAACACTGAAGCTTTCTTT. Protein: CASSPPRRGENTEAFF.

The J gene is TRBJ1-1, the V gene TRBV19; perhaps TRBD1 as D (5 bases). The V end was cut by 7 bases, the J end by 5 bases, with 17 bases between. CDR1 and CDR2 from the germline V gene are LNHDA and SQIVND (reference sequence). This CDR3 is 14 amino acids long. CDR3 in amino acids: CASTHPRGRTEAFF. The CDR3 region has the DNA TGTGCCAGTACCCACCCGCGGGGCCGGACTGAAGCTTTCTTT.